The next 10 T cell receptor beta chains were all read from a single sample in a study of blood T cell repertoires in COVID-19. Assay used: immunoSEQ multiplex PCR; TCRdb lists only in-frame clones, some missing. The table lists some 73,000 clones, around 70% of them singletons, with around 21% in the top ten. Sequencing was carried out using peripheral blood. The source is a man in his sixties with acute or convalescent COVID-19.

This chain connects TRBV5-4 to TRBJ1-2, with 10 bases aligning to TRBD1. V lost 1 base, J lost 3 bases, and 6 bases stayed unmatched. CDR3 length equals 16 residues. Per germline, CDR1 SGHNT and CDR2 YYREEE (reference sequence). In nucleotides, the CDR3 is TGTGCCAGCAGCTTGCCAGGACAGGGGGGCGACTATGGCTACACCTTC. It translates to CASSLPGQGGDYGYTF. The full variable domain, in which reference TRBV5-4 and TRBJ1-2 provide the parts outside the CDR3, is ETGVTQSPTHLIKTRGQQVTLRCSSQSGHNTVSWYQQALGQGPQFIFQYYREEENGRGNFPPRFSGLQFPNYSSELNVNALELDDSALYLCASSLPGQGGDYGYTFGSGTRLTVV.

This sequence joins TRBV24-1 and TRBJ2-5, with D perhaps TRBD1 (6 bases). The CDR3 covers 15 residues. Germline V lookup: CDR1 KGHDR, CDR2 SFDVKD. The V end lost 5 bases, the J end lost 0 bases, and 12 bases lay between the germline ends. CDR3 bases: TGTGCCACCAGTGCCCCCCAGGGGTACCAAGAGACCCAGTACTTC. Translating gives CATSAPQGYQETQYF.

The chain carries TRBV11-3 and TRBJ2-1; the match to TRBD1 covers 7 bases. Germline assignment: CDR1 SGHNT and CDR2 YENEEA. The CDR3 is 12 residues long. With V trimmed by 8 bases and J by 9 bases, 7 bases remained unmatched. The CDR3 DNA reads TGTGCCAGCGGATCACAGGGGACTGAGCAGTTCTTC. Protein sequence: CASGSQGTEQFF.

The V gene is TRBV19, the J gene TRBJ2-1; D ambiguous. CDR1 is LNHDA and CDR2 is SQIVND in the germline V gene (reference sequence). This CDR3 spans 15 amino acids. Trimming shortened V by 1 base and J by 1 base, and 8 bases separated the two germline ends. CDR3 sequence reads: CASSIVGISYNEQFF. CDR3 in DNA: TGTGCCAGTAGTATAGTCGGTATTTCCTACAATGAGCAGTTCTTC.

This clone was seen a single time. The CDR3 protein is CASSLEPRGQQYF. CDR3 in DNA: TGTGCCAGCAGCTTAGAACCCAGGGGGCAGCAGTACTTC. The V and J genes are TRBV11-2 and TRBJ2-7; 8 bases match TRBD1. Germline V gives CDR1 SGHAT, CDR2 FQNNGV. The CDR3 covers 13 residues. With 0 bases clipped from V and 8 bases from J, the junction kept 3 bases outside the gene matches.

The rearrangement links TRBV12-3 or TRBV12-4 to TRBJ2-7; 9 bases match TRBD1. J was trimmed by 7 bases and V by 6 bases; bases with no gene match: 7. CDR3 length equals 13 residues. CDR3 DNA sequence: TGTGCCAGCAGCTTACAGGGGGCGGGGGAGCAGTACTTC. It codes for CASSLQGAGEQYF.

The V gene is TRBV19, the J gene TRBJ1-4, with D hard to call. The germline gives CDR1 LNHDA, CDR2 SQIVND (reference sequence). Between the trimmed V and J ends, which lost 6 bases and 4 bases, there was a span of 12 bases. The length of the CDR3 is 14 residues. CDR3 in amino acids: CASRREALNEKLFF. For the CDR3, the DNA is TGTGCCAGTAGAAGGGAGGCGCTTAATGAAAAACTGTTTTTT.

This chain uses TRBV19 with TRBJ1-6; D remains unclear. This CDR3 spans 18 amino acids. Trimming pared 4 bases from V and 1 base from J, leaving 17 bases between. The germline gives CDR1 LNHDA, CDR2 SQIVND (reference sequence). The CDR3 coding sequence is TGTGCCAGTAGTAAGGACCCGGAGGTATGGTCCTATAATTCACCCCTCCACTTT. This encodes CASSKDPEVWSYNSPLHF.

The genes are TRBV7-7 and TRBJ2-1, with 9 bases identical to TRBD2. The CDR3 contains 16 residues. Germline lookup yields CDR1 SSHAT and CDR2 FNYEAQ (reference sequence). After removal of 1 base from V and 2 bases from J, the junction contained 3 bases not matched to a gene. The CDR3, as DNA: TGTGCCAGCAGCTTAGGGGCTAGCGGGGCCTACAATGAGCAGTTCTTC. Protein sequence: CASSLGASGAYNEQFF.

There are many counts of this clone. CDR3 DNA: TGTGCCACGTCCCGGACTAGCACAGATACGCAGTATTTT. Its protein is CATSRTSTDTQYF. This chain uses TRBV28 with TRBJ2-3; TRBD2 might be the D (5 bases). Germline V gene data show CDR1 as MDHEN and CDR2 as SYDVKM. With 10 bases removed from V and 0 bases from J, the gap between germline ends came to 11 bases. The CDR3 runs 13 residues.